This TCR beta chain comes out of a study of cytomegalovirus exposure and HLA in healthy donors. The germline gives CDR1 LNHDA, CDR2 SQIVND (reference sequence). Trimming shortened V by 3 bases and J by 4 bases, and 15 bases separated the two germline ends. This CDR3 has 15 residues. Study-wide results and limits: On later analysis, the bulk of CMV-associated TCR beta chains appeared to be HLA-restricted. Among TCR beta chains, those listed as cytomegalovirus-associated numbered fewer than 200.

Each of the donors was a healthy bone marrow donor. PCR involved 60 Vbeta and 13 Jbeta primers. Generated by immunoSEQ multiplex PCR, the TCRdb table keeps only in-frame clones and is missing some. The table lists more than 90,000 clones, about four fifths of them singletons. As to this clone: The antigen remains undetermined.

The receptor was derived from a middle-aged woman in good health and CMV-seropositive. The genes are TRBV19 and TRBJ2-5; no firm D call. Sequencing input: PBMCs. The CDR3 region has the DNA TGTGCCAGTAGTATGTCCTCCCTCACAAGAGAGACCCAGTACTTC. This sequence encodes CASSMSSLTRETQYF. Full variable domain (rest looked up from reference TRBV19 and TRBJ2-5): DGGITQSPKYLFRKEGQNVTLSCEQNLNHDAMYWYRQDPGQGLRLIYYSQIVNDFQKGDIAEGYSVSREKKESFPLTVTSAQKNPTAFYLCASSMSSLTRETQYFGPGTRLLVL.